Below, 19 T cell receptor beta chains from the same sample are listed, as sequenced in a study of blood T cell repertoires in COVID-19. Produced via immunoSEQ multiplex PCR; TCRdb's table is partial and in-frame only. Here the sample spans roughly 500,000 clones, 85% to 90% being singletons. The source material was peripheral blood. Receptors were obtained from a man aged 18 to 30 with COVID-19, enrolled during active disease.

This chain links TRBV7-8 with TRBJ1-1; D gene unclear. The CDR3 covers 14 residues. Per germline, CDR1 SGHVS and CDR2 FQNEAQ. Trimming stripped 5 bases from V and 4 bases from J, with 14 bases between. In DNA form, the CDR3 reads TGTGCCAGCAGCCTAACGCGAAGTGGCACTGAAGCTTTCTTT. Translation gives CASSLTRSGTEAFF.

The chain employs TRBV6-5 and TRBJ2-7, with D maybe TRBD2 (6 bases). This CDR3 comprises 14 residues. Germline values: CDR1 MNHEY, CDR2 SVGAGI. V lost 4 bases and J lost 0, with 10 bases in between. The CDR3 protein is CASSLAVLSYEQYF. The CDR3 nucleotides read TGTGCCAGCAGTTTAGCGGTCCTCTCCTACGAGCAGTACTTC.

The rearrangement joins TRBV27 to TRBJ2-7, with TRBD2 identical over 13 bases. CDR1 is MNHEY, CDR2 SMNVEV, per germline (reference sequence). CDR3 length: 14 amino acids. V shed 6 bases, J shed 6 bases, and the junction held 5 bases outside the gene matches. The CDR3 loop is CASSLLAGGPEQYF. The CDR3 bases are TGTGCCAGCAGCCTACTAGCGGGAGGGCCCGAGCAGTACTTC.

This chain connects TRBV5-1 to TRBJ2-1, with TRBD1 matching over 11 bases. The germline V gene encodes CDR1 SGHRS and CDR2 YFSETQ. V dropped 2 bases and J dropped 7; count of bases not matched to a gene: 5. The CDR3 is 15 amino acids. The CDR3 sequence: CASSLGTGGTNEQFF. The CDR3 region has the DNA TGCGCCAGCAGCTTAGGGACAGGGGGTACGAATGAGCAGTTCTTC.

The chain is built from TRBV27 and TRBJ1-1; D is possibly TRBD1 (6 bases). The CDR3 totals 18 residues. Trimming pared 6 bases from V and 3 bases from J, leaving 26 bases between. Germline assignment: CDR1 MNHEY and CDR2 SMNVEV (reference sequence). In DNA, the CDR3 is TGTGCCAGCAGGTCCCCGCTACGCGTTAGGGGGAACGACACTGAAGCTTTCTTT. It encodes CASRSPLRVRGNDTEAFF.

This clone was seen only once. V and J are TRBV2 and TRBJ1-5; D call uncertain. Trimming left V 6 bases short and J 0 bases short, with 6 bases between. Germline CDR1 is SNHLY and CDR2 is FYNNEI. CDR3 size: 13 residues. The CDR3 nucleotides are TGTGCCAGCAGAAGAGATAGCAATCAGCCCCAGCATTTT. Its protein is CASRRDSNQPQHF.

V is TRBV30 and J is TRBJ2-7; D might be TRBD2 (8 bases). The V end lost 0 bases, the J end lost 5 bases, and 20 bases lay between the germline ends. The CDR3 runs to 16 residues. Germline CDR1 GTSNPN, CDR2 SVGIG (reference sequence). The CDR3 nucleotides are TGTGCCTGGAGTGTACGGGCTAGGGGGCGGGGGGACGAGCAGTACTTC. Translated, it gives CAWSVRARGRGDEQYF.

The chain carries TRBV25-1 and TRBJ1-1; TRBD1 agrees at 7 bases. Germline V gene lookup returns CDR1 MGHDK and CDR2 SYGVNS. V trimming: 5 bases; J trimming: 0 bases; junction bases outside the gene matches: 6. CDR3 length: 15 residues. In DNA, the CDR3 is TGTGCCAGCAGTCGCCAGACAGGGATGAACACTGAAGCTTTCTTT. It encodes CASSRQTGMNTEAFF.

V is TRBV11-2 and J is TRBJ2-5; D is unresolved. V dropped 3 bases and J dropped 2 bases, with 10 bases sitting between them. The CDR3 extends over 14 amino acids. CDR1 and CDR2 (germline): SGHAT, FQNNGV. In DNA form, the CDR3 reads TGTGCCAGCAGCTTCATTGTAGATCAAGAGACCCAGTACTTC. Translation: CASSFIVDQETQYF.

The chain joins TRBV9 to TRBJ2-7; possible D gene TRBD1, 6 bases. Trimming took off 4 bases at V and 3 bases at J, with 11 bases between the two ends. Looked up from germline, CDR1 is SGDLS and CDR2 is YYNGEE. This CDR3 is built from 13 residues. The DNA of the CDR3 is TGTGCCAGCAGCCCAAGGACAGACTACGAGCAGTACTTC. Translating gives CASSPRTDYEQYF.

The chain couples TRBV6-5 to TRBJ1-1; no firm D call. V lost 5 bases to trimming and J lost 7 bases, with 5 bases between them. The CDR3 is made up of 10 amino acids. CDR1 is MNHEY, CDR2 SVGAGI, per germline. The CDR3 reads CASSRFEAFF. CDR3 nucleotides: TGTGCCAGCAGTCGGTTTGAAGCTTTCTTT.

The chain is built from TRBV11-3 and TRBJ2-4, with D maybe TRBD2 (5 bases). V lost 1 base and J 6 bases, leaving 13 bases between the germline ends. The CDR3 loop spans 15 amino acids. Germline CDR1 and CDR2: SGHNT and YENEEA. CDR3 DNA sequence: TGTGCCAGCAGCTTAGGAGGGAGTGGGCTAAACATTCAGTACTTC. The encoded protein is CASSLGGSGLNIQYF.

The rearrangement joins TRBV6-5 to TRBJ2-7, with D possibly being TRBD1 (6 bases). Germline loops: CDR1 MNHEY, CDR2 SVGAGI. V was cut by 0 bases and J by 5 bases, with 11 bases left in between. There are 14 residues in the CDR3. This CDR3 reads CASSYSGRGHEQYF. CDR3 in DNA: TGTGCCAGCAGTTACTCGGGCAGGGGACACGAGCAGTACTTC.

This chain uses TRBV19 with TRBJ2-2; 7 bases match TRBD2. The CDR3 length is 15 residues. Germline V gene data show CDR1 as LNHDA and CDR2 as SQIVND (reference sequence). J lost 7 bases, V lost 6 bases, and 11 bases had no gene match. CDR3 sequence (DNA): TGTGCCAGTAGCGCGACGGGACTAACGAACGGGGAGCTGTTTTTT. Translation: CASSATGLTNGELFF.

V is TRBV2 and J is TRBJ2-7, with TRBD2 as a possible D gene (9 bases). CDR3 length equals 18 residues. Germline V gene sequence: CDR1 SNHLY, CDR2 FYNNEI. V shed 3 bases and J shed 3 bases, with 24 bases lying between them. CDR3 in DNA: TGTGCCAGCAGTGATGGGACAGGCACGACTAGCGGTTACTACGAGCAGTACTTC. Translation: CASSDGTGTTSGYYEQYF.

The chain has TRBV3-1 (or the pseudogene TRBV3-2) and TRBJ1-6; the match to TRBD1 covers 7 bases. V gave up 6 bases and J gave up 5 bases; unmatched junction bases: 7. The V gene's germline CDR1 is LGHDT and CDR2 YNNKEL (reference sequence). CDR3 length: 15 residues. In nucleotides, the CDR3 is TGTGCCAGCAGAAGGGACAGTGAGAATAATTCACCCCTCCACTTT. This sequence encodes CASRRDSENNSPLHF.

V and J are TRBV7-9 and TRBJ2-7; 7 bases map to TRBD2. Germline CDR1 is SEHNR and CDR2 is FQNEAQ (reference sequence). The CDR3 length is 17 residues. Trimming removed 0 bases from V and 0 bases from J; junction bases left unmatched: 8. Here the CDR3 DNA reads TGTGCCAGCAGCTTAGCCAGATCGCAGCGGGGCTCCTACGAGCAGTACTTC. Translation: CASSLARSQRGSYEQYF.

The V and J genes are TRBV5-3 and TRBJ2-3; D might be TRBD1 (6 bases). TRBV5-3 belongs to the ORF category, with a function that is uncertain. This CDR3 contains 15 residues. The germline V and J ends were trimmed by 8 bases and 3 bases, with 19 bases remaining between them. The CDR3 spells CASTSDRSKTDTQYF. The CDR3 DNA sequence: TGTGCCAGCACCAGTGACAGGAGTAAGACAGATACGCAGTATTTT.

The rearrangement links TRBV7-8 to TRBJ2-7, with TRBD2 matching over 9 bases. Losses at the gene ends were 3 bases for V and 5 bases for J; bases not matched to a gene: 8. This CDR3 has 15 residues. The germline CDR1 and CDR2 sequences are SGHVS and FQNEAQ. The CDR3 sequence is CASSFSSGMVNEQYF. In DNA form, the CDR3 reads TGTGCCAGCAGCTTTTCTAGCGGGATGGTCAACGAGCAGTACTTC.